This passage covers 29 T cell receptor beta chains from one sample sequenced in a study of T cell responses to AZD1222 COVID-19 vaccine (dated by TCRdb to about 2021). Receptors were amplified or captured by the immunoSEQ multiplex PCR assay. Not all clones reach the TCRdb copy of this immuneACCESS table, which keeps in-frame sequences only. Checked studies attribute under half of the gap to unresolved V genes and leave the rest unexplained. The sample includes 120,000 or so clones, with around 90% observed a single time. The ten largest make up around 15% of the sample. The time point label, as the study defines it: about 28 days (+/-7) after the second vaccine dose. The sequenced sample was peripheral blood, obtained 28 days after the second AZD1222 dose. The receptors stem from an adult who received the AZD1222 COVID-19 vaccine.

This chain links TRBV30 with TRBJ1-2, with D unresolved. V gave up 5 bases and J gave up 7 bases, with 17 bases separating them. The CDR3 has 13 residues. Germline lookup yields CDR1 GTSNPN and CDR2 SVGIG (reference sequence). The CDR3 coding sequence is TGTGCCTGGGGTAGGCTTCCTTTAAGTGGCTACACCTTC. Its translation is CAWGRLPLSGYTF.

V is TRBV5-1 and J is TRBJ2-7; TRBD2 might be the D (6 bases). Germline values: CDR1 SGHRS, CDR2 YFSETQ. The CDR3 is made up of 13 amino acids. The V end lost 7 bases, the J end lost 4 bases, and 15 bases lay between the germline ends. CDR3 sequence reads: CASGSGSSYEQYF. In nucleotides, the CDR3 is TGCGCCAGCGGTTCCGGGAGTTCTTACGAGCAGTACTTC.

This rearrangement joins TRBV5-1 to TRBJ1-1; the D gene is possibly TRBD1 (5 bases). The CDR3 totals 16 residues. CDR1 and CDR2 (germline): SGHRS, YFSETQ. Trimming stripped 4 bases from V and 1 base from J, with 17 bases between. The CDR3 DNA reads TGCGCCAGCAGCCTGGGACTTCAGTTGGGGAACACTGAAGCTTTCTTT. It specifies CASSLGLQLGNTEAFF.

The chain is built from TRBV12-5 and TRBJ2-7; perhaps TRBD1 as D (6 bases). Trimming cost V 3 bases and J 0 bases, with 12 bases left between them. The CDR3 runs to 15 residues. Germline values: CDR1 LGHNT, CDR2 FRNRAP. In DNA, the CDR3 is TGTGCTAGTGGTTTCTCAGGGGTCCTCTCCTACGAGCAGTACTTC. Amino acids: CASGFSGVLSYEQYF.

This CDR3 reads CASSLTADYNEQFF. The CDR3 DNA reads as TGCGCCAGCAGCTTGACCGCCGACTACAATGAGCAGTTCTTC. The chain carries TRBV5-1 and TRBJ2-1, with D unclear. Per germline, CDR1 SGHRS and CDR2 YFSETQ. The CDR3 loop spans 14 amino acids. Trimming cost V 1 base and J 3 bases, with 8 bases left between them.

This chain connects TRBV28 to TRBJ2-7, with 7 bases matching TRBD1. CDR3 length: 14 amino acids. Unmatched junction bases numbered 8, after V lost 7 bases and J lost 2 bases. Per the germline V gene, CDR1 is MDHEN and CDR2 is SYDVKM. CDR3 in amino acids: CASTLADRAYEQYF. CDR3 sequence (DNA): TGTGCCAGCACCCTCGCTGACAGGGCCTACGAGCAGTACTTC.

The genes are TRBV7-8 and TRBJ2-7; D tentatively reads TRBD1 or TRBD2 (5 bases each). V was pared by 5 bases and J by 6 bases, with 17 bases between. The CDR3 is 14 residues long. Germline values: CDR1 SGHVS, CDR2 FQNEAQ. The DNA for the CDR3 is TGTGCCAGCAGCCGCGGTGGGGACGGCCGCGAGCAGTACTTC. Its protein is CASSRGGDGREQYF.

The CDR3 protein is CASSLYGGVEKLFF. In DNA, the CDR3 is TGTGCCAGCAGTTTATATGGTGGGGTTGAAAAACTGTTTTTT. The chain links TRBV28 to TRBJ1-4; D call uncertain. CDR3 length equals 14 residues. The germline V gene has CDR1 MDHEN and CDR2 SYDVKM. The V gene lost 1 base and the J gene lost 7 bases, with 10 bases spanning the gap.

A single count supports this clone. The chain carries TRBV3-1 (or the pseudogene TRBV3-2) and TRBJ2-1; no clear D gene. Germline V gives CDR1 LGHDT, CDR2 YNNKEL (reference sequence). This CDR3 comprises 14 residues. Trimming stripped 0 bases from V and 1 base from J, with 4 bases between. CDR3 protein: CASSQDRSYNEQFF. CDR3 bases: TGTGCCAGCAGCCAAGACAGGTCCTACAATGAGCAGTTCTTC.

This clone was seen once. V is TRBV9 and J is TRBJ1-1, with D perhaps TRBD1 (5 bases). There are 14 residues in the CDR3. The V gene lost 2 bases and the J gene lost 3 bases, with 11 bases spanning the gap. CDR1 and CDR2 from the germline V gene are SGDLS and YYNGEE. In DNA form, the CDR3 reads TGTGCCAGCAGCGTGACCCCGGGGGACACTGAAGCTTTCTTT. Translation gives CASSVTPGDTEAFF.

This CDR3 reads CASSPLAGTGNEQFF. In nucleotides, the CDR3 is TGTGCCAGCAGTCCCTTAGCGGGGACAGGCAATGAGCAGTTCTTC. V usage is TRBV28 and J usage is TRBJ2-1; D might be TRBD1 or TRBD2, each matching 8 bases. This CDR3 is 15 amino acids long. V was pared by 5 bases and J by 6 bases, with 17 bases between. Germline CDR1 is MDHEN and CDR2 is SYDVKM.

This clone appeared once. This rearrangement joins TRBV7-3 to TRBJ2-1; the match to TRBD1 covers 10 bases. The V and J ends lost 4 bases and 7 bases, in that order; junction bases with no gene match: 10. The germline V gene encodes CDR1 SGHTA and CDR2 FQGTGA. The CDR3 runs to 16 residues. The CDR3 spells CASSSSSTGGLNEQFF. The CDR3 DNA is TGTGCCAGCAGCTCTTCCTCGACAGGGGGCCTTAATGAGCAGTTCTTC.

The genes are TRBV4-2 and TRBJ2-1, with 7 bases fitting TRBD2. The germline V gene encodes CDR1 LGHNA and CDR2 YNFKEQ. V was pared by 4 bases and J by 3 bases, with 3 bases of the junction left unmatched. This CDR3 comprises 14 residues. The CDR3 DNA reads TGTGCCAGCAGCCGACAGCGGGACTACAATGAGCAGTTCTTC. Protein sequence: CASSRQRDYNEQFF.

The rearrangement links TRBV6-5 to TRBJ1-1; a weak D match, TRBD1 (5 bases). Trimming cost V 3 bases and J 5 bases, with 7 bases left between them. Looked up from germline, CDR1 is MNHEY and CDR2 is SVGAGI. This CDR3 has 12 residues. The CDR3 here is CASSYGGTEAFF. DNA for the CDR3: TGTGCCAGCAGTTATGGGGGGACTGAAGCTTTCTTT.

The sample holds one count of this clone. This chain connects TRBV19 to TRBJ1-5, with a possible D match to TRBD1 (5 bases). V shed 6 bases and J shed 0 bases, with 15 bases lying between them. The CDR3 contains 16 residues. Per the germline V gene, CDR1 is LNHDA and CDR2 is SQIVND (reference sequence). The chain's CDR3 is CASSLGGGVSNQPQHF. CDR3 bases: TGTGCCAGTAGCCTAGGTGGGGGGGTTAGCAATCAGCCCCAGCATTTT.

The chain joins TRBV24-1 to TRBJ2-1; D unclear. V was pared by 4 bases and J by 7 bases, with 4 bases between. This CDR3 is 11 amino acids long. Germline values: CDR1 KGHDR, CDR2 SFDVKD. The CDR3 DNA sequence: TGTGCCACCAGTGAACCGAATGAGCAGTTCTTC. It codes for CATSEPNEQFF.

The chain links TRBV2 to TRBJ1-2; 7 nucleotides line up with TRBD1. The CDR3 has 15 residues. CDR1 is SNHLY and CDR2 is FYNNEI in the germline V gene. Trimming cost V 3 bases and J 4 bases; bases outside gene matches: 8. CDR3 loop: CASSETRTGVYGYTF. Written as DNA, the CDR3 is TGTGCCAGCAGTGAGACCCGAACAGGGGTCTATGGCTACACCTTC. Combining the CDR3 with reference TRBV2 and TRBJ1-2 gives the whole variable domain EPEVTQTPSHQVTQMGQEVILRCVPISNHLYFYWYRQILGQKVEFLVSFYNNEISEKSEIFDDQFSVERPDGSNFTLKIRSTKLEDSAMYFCASSETRTGVYGYTFGSGTRLTVV.

The rearrangement links TRBV6-1 to TRBJ2-6; D ambiguous. CDR1 is MNHNS, CDR2 SASEGT, per germline. The CDR3 covers 17 residues. Trimming took 4 bases from V and 2 from J, leaving 15 bases between them. This CDR3 is CASSGGFGQTGANVLTF. Here the CDR3 DNA reads TGTGCCAGCAGTGGTGGGTTCGGGCAGACTGGGGCCAACGTCCTGACTTTC.

The chain has TRBV27 and TRBJ2-1, with D unresolved. The CDR3 sequence is 12 residues long. Trimming removed 11 bases at V and 4 bases at J, with 12 bases between. From germline, CDR1 is MNHEY and CDR2 SMNVEV (reference sequence). CDR3 sequence: CAGRLGYNEQFF. The CDR3 DNA reads as TGTGCCGGACGACTGGGGTACAATGAGCAGTTCTTC.

V usage is TRBV9 and J usage is TRBJ2-2, with TRBD1 matching 9 bases. This CDR3 comprises 14 residues. J was trimmed by 7 bases and V by 6 bases; bases with no gene match: 7. From germline, CDR1 is SGDLS and CDR2 YYNGEE. The CDR3 DNA is TGTGCCAGCACCCGGGACAGGGTCGGCGGGGAGCTGTTTTTT. It translates to CASTRDRVGGELFF.

V gene TRBV6-5 combines with J gene TRBJ1-5; TRBD1 matches 7 bases. Per germline, CDR1 MNHEY and CDR2 SVGAGI. The CDR3 length is 14 residues. With V trimmed by 8 bases and J by 7 bases, 11 bases remained unmatched. The CDR3 loop is CASGSDRAGQPQHF. The CDR3 DNA is TGTGCCAGCGGATCAGACAGGGCGGGACAGCCCCAGCATTTT.

The genes are TRBV28 and TRBJ2-1; 8 bases fit TRBD1. The germline CDR1 and CDR2 sequences are MDHEN and SYDVKM. This CDR3 is 15 amino acids long. V lost 3 bases and J lost 2; bases outside the gene matches: 3. The CDR3 loop is CASSLLQGAYNEQFF. DNA for the CDR3: TGTGCCAGCAGTTTGTTACAGGGGGCCTACAATGAGCAGTTCTTC.

CDR3 nucleotide sequence: TGCGCCAGCAGCTTTTTGACTAGCGGGCATCTGGATACGCAGTATTTT. Protein sequence: CASSFLTSGHLDTQYF. The genes are TRBV5-1 and TRBJ2-3, with 10 bases that match TRBD2. CDR3 length equals 16 residues. Losses at the gene ends were 2 bases for V and 6 bases for J; bases not matched to a gene: 9. The germline V gene has CDR1 SGHRS and CDR2 YFSETQ.

The V and J genes are TRBV11-3 and TRBJ2-1; tentative D call: TRBD2 (5 bases). CDR3 length: 14 amino acids. Germline loops: CDR1 SGHNT, CDR2 YENEEA. The V and J ends lost 1 base and 10 bases respectively, with 14 bases between them. The CDR3 DNA is TGTGCCAGCAGCTTAGGGAGCCCACCGGGGGAGCAGTTCTTC. Translating gives CASSLGSPPGEQFF.

This rearrangement joins TRBV12-3 or TRBV12-4 to TRBJ1-1, with TRBD1 matching 9 bases. After removal of 4 bases from V and 6 bases from J, the junction contained 3 bases not matched to a gene. This CDR3 is 13 amino acids long. The CDR3 reads CASSWTGDSEAFF. In nucleotides, the CDR3 is TGTGCCAGCAGTTGGACAGGGGACTCTGAAGCTTTCTTT.

In DNA, the CDR3 is TGTGCCAGCAGCTACCCTATTAATGAAAAACTGTTTTTT. This sequence encodes CASSYPINEKLFF. The chain links TRBV7-9 to TRBJ1-4; the D is unclear. Germline CDR1 is SEHNR and CDR2 is FQNEAQ (reference sequence). V gave up 4 bases and J gave up 4 bases, with 7 bases separating them. This CDR3 region has 13 residues.

The chain joins TRBV11-3 to TRBJ2-7, with D maybe TRBD2 (5 bases). Looked up from germline, CDR1 is SGHNT and CDR2 is YENEEA. The length of the CDR3 is 15 residues. V lost 2 bases and J 2 bases, leaving 13 bases between the germline ends. The CDR3 loop reads CASSLTLSGPYEQYF. CDR3 in DNA: TGTGCCAGCAGCTTAACTCTCAGCGGTCCCTACGAGCAGTACTTC.

The chain carries TRBV20-1 and TRBJ2-1; no clear D gene. The ends were cut back, 3 bases at V and 4 bases at J, with 10 bases in the middle. The CDR3 sequence is 13 residues long. Germline CDR1 reads DFQATT; CDR2 reads SNEGSKA (reference sequence). DNA of the CDR3: TGCAGTGCTAGTCCGCCAGGTTACAATGAGCAGTTCTTC. Encoded protein: CSASPPGYNEQFF.

CDR3 amino acids: CATFGLAGAQQYF. In DNA form, the CDR3 reads TGTGCCACCTTTGGACTAGCGGGAGCTCAGCAGTACTTC. This chain connects TRBV10-3 to TRBJ2-7; the match to TRBD2 covers 13 bases. The CDR3 has 13 amino acids. Germline-derived CDR1 and CDR2 are ENHRY and SYGVKD. Trimming took 10 bases from V and 8 from J; bases not matched to a gene: 8.